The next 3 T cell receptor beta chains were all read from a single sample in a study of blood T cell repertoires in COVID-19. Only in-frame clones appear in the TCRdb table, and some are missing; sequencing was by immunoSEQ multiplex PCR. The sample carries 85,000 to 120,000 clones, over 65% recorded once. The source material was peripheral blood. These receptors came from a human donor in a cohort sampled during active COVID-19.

CDR3 residues: CASSSETGIREAFF. In DNA, the CDR3 is TGTGCCAGCAGCTCCGAGACAGGGATCCGTGAAGCTTTCTTT. The chain recombines TRBV7-9 with TRBJ1-1; 7 nucleotides line up with TRBD1. The germline gives CDR1 SEHNR, CDR2 FQNEAQ (reference sequence). The CDR3 has 14 amino acids. J was trimmed by 7 bases and V by 4 bases; bases with no gene match: 9.

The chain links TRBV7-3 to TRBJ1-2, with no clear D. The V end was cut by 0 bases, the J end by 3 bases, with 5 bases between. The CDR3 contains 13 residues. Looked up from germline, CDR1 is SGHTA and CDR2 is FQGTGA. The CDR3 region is CASSLTLDYGYTF. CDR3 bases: TGTGCCAGCAGCTTAACTCTTGACTATGGCTACACCTTC.

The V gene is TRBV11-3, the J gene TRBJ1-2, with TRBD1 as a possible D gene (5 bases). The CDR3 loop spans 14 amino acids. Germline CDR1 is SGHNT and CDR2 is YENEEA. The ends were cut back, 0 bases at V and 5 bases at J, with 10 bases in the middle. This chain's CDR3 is CASSLDLGGYGYTF. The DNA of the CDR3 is TGTGCCAGCAGCTTAGATCTGGGGGGTTATGGCTACACCTTC. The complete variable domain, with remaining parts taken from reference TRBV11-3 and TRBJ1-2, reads EAGVVQSPRYKIIEKKQPVAFWCNPISGHNTLYWYLQNLGQGPELLIRYENEEAVDDSQLPKDRFSAERLKGVDSTLKIQPAELGDSAVYLCASSLDLGGYGYTFGSGTRLTVV.